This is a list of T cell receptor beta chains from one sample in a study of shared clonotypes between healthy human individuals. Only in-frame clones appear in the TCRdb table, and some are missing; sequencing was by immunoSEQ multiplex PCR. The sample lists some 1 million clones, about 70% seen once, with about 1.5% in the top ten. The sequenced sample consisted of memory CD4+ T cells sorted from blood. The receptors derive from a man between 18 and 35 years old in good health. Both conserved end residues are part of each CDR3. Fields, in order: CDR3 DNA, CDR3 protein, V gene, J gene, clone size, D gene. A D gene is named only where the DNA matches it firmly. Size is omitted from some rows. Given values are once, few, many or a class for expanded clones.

TGTGCCTGGAGTCGAGGCGGCGGGGGGGCCGACGAGCAGTACTTC	CAWSRGGGGADEQYF	TRBV30	TRBJ2-7	.	TRBD2
TGTGCCAGCAGCTTAGACCCCGGGAGGGTGGGACAGTACTTC	CASSLDPGRVGQYF	TRBV11-2	TRBJ2-7	.	TRBD2
TGTGCCAGCAGCCCATCCCACAATCAGCCCCAGCATTTT	CASSPSHNQPQHF	TRBV7-3	TRBJ1-5	.	.
TGTGCCAGCAGCGTGGGAATATGGGACAAGGGCGGCGAGCAGTACTTC	CASSVGIWDKGGEQYF	TRBV9	TRBJ2-7	.	.
TGTGCCAGCAATTCCTACGGAAGGGGAGCCGGGGAGCTGTTTTTT	CASNSYGRGAGELFF	TRBV28	TRBJ2-2	.	.
TGCGCCAGCAGCTCCGGGGCGCGCGACAAAAACATTCAGTACTTC	CASSSGARDKNIQYF	TRBV5-1	TRBJ2-4	.	.
TGCGCCAGCAGCTCGTCCGGGACAGGGAATACTGAAGCTTTCTTT	CASSSSGTGNTEAFF	TRBV5-1	TRBJ1-1	many	TRBD1
TGTGCCAGCAGCTTATCCCTACAGATATCTAATTCACCCCTCCACTTT	CASSLSLQISNSPLHF	TRBV5-5	TRBJ1-6	.	.
TGCAGCGAAGGGGAAACGGCGGCTCCCTCCTACGAGCAGTACTTC	CSEGETAAPSYEQYF	TRBV29-1	TRBJ2-7	.	.
TGTGCCAGCAGCCCAGACAGCGGGGATAATTCACCCCTCCACTTT	CASSPDSGDNSPLHF	TRBV7-2	TRBJ1-6	.	.
TGCGCCAGCAGCCTCACCACGACCCTAAAAACCGGGGAGCTGTTTTTT	CASSLTTTLKTGELFF	TRBV5-1	TRBJ2-2	few	.
TGTGCCAGCAGCTTAACGACGGTGAACACTGAAGCTTTCTTT	CASSLTTVNTEAFF	TRBV16	TRBJ1-1	.	.
TGTGCCACCATAGCGGGAGACCGCGAGCAGTTCTTC	CATIAGDREQFF	TRBV19	TRBJ2-1	.	TRBD2
TGTGCCAGCAGTCCCAGGGGGGGGGAGCAGTTCTTC	CASSPRGGEQFF	TRBV27	TRBJ2-1	.	.
TGTGCCAGCAGTTTAGTTCCCAGGGGCCTCTACGAGCAGTACTTC	CASSLVPRGLYEQYF	TRBV27	TRBJ2-7	.	.
TGTGCCACCAGCAGAGAATACAGCTATGGCTACACCTTC	CATSREYSYGYTF	TRBV15	TRBJ1-2	.	.
TGTGCCAGCAGCTTACGGTCCCCTAGGATAGGTGGCTACACCTTC	CASSLRSPRIGGYTF	TRBV28	TRBJ1-2	.	.
TGTGCCAGCAGCTTAGAATCCCGACACTCCTACGAGCAGTACTTC	CASSLESRHSYEQYF	TRBV11-2	TRBJ2-7	.	.
TGTGCCAGCAGCTTCGTCCATGTGAACAGGGGAGGCTACACCTTC	CASSFVHVNRGGYTF	TRBV5-6	TRBJ1-2	.	TRBD1
TGTGCCAGCAGCTTAGTGTATGTGCAGGGTGAAGCTTTCTTT	CASSLVYVQGEAFF	TRBV7-2	TRBJ1-1	.	.
TGCGCCAGCAGCTTGGAGGGGTCGAACACCGGGGAGCTGTTTTTT	CASSLEGSNTGELFF	TRBV5-1	TRBJ2-2	.	.
TGTGCCAGCAGCGTAGTTAGCGGGGGCACCGGGGAGCTGTTTTTT	CASSVVSGGTGELFF	TRBV9	TRBJ2-2	.	TRBD2
TGTGCCAGTATGGGGACAGGGGGAAGACAGCCCCAGCATTTT	CASMGTGGRQPQHF	TRBV19	TRBJ1-5	.	TRBD1
TGTGCCAGCAGCTTATCCTTGGGGACCTACGAGCAGTACTTC	CASSLSLGTYEQYF	TRBV11-2	TRBJ2-7	.	.
TGTGCCAGTAGACCACAACCCGGGACTAGCGGGAGAGAGCTGTTCTTC	CASRPQPGTSGRELFF	TRBV19	TRBJ2-1	.	TRBD2
TGTGCCACTTCACAGGGGATGAGTGCTAATGAAAAACTGTTTTTT	CATSQGMSANEKLFF	TRBV19	TRBJ1-4	few	TRBD1
TGTGCCAGCAGTGTACAGGGGTACGAGCAGTACTTC	CASSVQGYEQYF	TRBV6-1	TRBJ2-7	.	TRBD1
TGCGCCAGCAGCTTGGGGCAGGGAAACACCATATATTTT	CASSLGQGNTIYF	TRBV5-1	TRBJ1-3	.	.